A single sample gave rise to the 25 T cell receptor beta chains below, sequenced in a study of cytomegalovirus exposure and HLA in healthy donors. Profiled with immunoSEQ multiplex PCR; TCRdb holds only in-frame clones, not every one. The sample contains tens of thousands of clones, approximately 95% of which appear only once. Sequenced material: PBMCs. These TCRs come from a woman between 18 and 30 years old in good health and CMV-seronegative.

The chain carries TRBV11-1 and TRBJ2-7; D unresolved. Germline V gene data show CDR1 as SGHAT and CDR2 as FQDESV (reference sequence). The V gene lost 5 bases and the J gene lost 0 bases, with 11 bases spanning the gap. The CDR3 runs 14 residues. This CDR3 reads CASSPNSLSYEQYF. In nucleotides, the CDR3 is TGTGCCAGCAGCCCAAACAGCCTCTCCTACGAGCAGTACTTC.

The chain uses TRBV15 and TRBJ2-5; 13 bases are shared with TRBD2. Germline CDR1 is LNHNV and CDR2 is YYDKDF (reference sequence). This CDR3 is 16 amino acids long. With V trimmed by 1 base and J by 5 bases, 4 bases remained unmatched. CDR3 coding DNA: TGTGCCACCAGCAGAGGCGGACTAGCGGGAGTGGAGACCCAGTACTTC. Amino acids: CATSRGGLAGVETQYF.

This clone was detected only a few times. The CDR3 DNA is TGTGCCAGCAGAAACCAGGGGTCTGGAAACACCATATATTTT. The encoded protein is CASRNQGSGNTIYF. V gene TRBV28 combines with J gene TRBJ1-3, with a tentative D call TRBD1 (6 bases). The V end was cut by 6 bases, the J end by 1 base, with 10 bases between. From germline, CDR1 is MDHEN and CDR2 SYDVKM. The CDR3 runs 14 residues.

This clone was found a few times. The V call is TRBV5-6, the J call TRBJ2-7; 10 bases are a match to TRBD2. The CDR3 sequence is 17 residues long. Trimming cost V 0 bases and J 3 bases; bases outside gene matches: 9. Per germline, CDR1 SGHDT and CDR2 YYEEEE. In DNA, the CDR3 is TGTGCCAGCAGCTTGGCCGGAGCGGGAGGGCGGATCTACGAGCAGTACGTC. Protein sequence: CASSLAGAGGRIYEQYV.

V and J are TRBV19 and TRBJ1-5, with 10 bases identical to TRBD1. Trimming took 2 bases from V and 1 from J; bases not matched to a gene: 2. The CDR3 totals 16 residues. The germline gives CDR1 LNHDA, CDR2 SQIVND (reference sequence). CDR3 nucleotide sequence: TGTGCCAGTAGTATAAGGACAGGGGGGAGCAATCAGCCCCAGCATTTT. This translates into CASSIRTGGSNQPQHF.

The chain couples TRBV2 to TRBJ2-3, with TRBD1 identical over 8 bases. The CDR3 spans 12 residues. V lost 10 bases and J lost 4; bases outside the gene matches: 4. CDR1 and CDR2 (germline): SNHLY, FYNNEI. CDR3 nucleotide sequence: TGTGCCACCGGACAGGGCCCAGATACGCAGTATTTT. This codes for CATGQGPDTQYF.

On this clone: The junction and the germline gene differ at one end; a read error may be behind it. The chain joins TRBV5-4 to TRBJ1-1; 8 bases line up with TRBD1. The CDR3 has 12 residues. Germline-derived CDR1 and CDR2 are SGHNT and YYREEE (reference sequence). DNA for the CDR3: TGTGCCAGCAGCTTGTTAGGGGGGACAGGACCTTTT. As protein: CASSLLGGTGPF. The full variable domain, with the rest looked up from reference TRBV5-4 and TRBJ1-1, is ETGVTQSPTHLIKTRGQQVTLRCSSQSGHNTVSWYQQALGQGPQFIFQYYREEENGRGNFPPRFSGLQFPNYSSELNVNALELDDSALYLCASSLLGGTGPFGQGTRLTVV.

The V and J genes are TRBV2 and TRBJ2-1; D gene ambiguous. CDR1 is SNHLY, CDR2 FYNNEI, per germline. CDR3 size: 11 residues. The germline V and J ends were trimmed by 5 bases and 4 bases, with 3 bases remaining between them. The CDR3: CASSQYNEQFF. CDR3 nucleotides: TGTGCCAGCAGTCAATACAATGAGCAGTTCTTC.

This chain links TRBV18 with TRBJ2-2; D may be TRBD2 (6 bases). Looked up from germline, CDR1 is KGHSH and CDR2 is LQKENI. The CDR3 extends over 15 amino acids. The V gene lost 3 bases and the J gene lost 6 bases, with 14 bases spanning the gap. This CDR3 is CASSPIPGEAGELFF. CDR3 nucleotides: TGTGCCAGCTCACCGATCCCCGGGGAGGCCGGGGAGCTGTTTTTT.

V gene TRBV28 combines with J gene TRBJ2-7; a weak D match, TRBD2 (7 bases). Germline V lookup: CDR1 MDHEN, CDR2 SYDVKM. The CDR3 extends over 16 amino acids. The ends were cut back, 3 bases at V and 0 bases at J, with 15 bases in the middle. For the CDR3, the DNA is TGTGCCAGCAGTTTCTCGGGGGGCCGACGCTCCTACGAGCAGTACTTC. It yields the protein CASSFSGGRRSYEQYF.

The chain couples TRBV4-1 to TRBJ1-2; 7 nucleotides line up with TRBD1. The CDR3 totals 15 residues. The V gene end was trimmed by 0 bases and the J gene end by 5 bases; junction bases not matched to a gene: 6. CDR1 and CDR2 from the germline V gene are MGHRA and YSYEKL. The CDR3: CASSQEVRGMYGYTF. In DNA, the CDR3 is TGCGCCAGCAGCCAAGAGGTCAGGGGGATGTATGGCTACACCTTC.

V and J are TRBV7-2 and TRBJ2-7; unclear D gene. Germline V gene sequence: CDR1 SGHTA, CDR2 FQGNSA. Trimming cost V 5 bases and J 4 bases, with 9 bases left between them. The CDR3 contains 12 residues. CDR3 in amino acids: CASSPRVYEQYF. CDR3 nucleotide sequence: TGTGCCAGCAGCCCCCGGGTTTACGAGCAGTACTTC.

The rearrangement joins TRBV5-4 to TRBJ2-7, with 10 nucleotides matching TRBD1. Germline CDR1 is SGHNT and CDR2 is YYREEE (reference sequence). Trimming took 4 bases from V and 0 from J; bases not matched to a gene: 10. The CDR3 totals 17 residues. The CDR3 spells CASSRGVGQGFSYEQYF. CDR3 nucleotide sequence: TGTGCCAGCAGCCGGGGGGTGGGACAGGGGTTCTCCTACGAGCAGTACTTC.

The V gene is TRBV7-9, the J gene TRBJ2-7, with D maybe TRBD1 (7 bases). CDR1 and CDR2 (germline): SEHNR, FQNEAQ (reference sequence). This CDR3 spans 11 amino acids. Trimming pared 5 bases from V and 7 bases from J, leaving 9 bases between. The CDR3 loop reads CASSPGGEQYF. DNA of the CDR3: TGTGCCAGCAGCCCAGGGGGGGAGCAGTACTTC.

J is TRBJ2-3 and V is TRBV28; TRBD2 agrees at 7 bases. The germline V gene has CDR1 MDHEN and CDR2 SYDVKM. The CDR3 length is 17 residues. Losses at the gene ends were 6 bases for V and 4 bases for J; bases not matched to a gene: 16. The CDR3 bases are TGTGCCAGCAGCGATCCCCGGGGCCAGCGGGGCTCAGATACGCAGTATTTT. Protein: CASSDPRGQRGSDTQYF.

The gene calls are TRBV7-9 and TRBJ1-3, with 9 positions matching TRBD1. CDR3 length equals 14 residues. Looked up from germline, CDR1 is SEHNR and CDR2 is FQNEAQ (reference sequence). With 5 bases clipped from V and 2 bases from J, the junction kept 1 base outside the gene matches. The CDR3 nucleotides are TGTGCCAGCAGCGGGACAGGGACTGGAAACACCATATATTTT. This encodes CASSGTGTGNTIYF.

The CDR3 sequence: CASSFGVGRYRGTEAFF. CDR3 DNA sequence: TGTGCCAGCAGTTTCGGTGTCGGGAGATATCGGGGCACTGAAGCTTTCTTT. The chain recombines TRBV14 with TRBJ1-1; D call uncertain. The germline V gene encodes CDR1 SGHDN and CDR2 FVKESK. The CDR3 totals 17 residues. V was trimmed by 6 bases and J by 4 bases, leaving 24 bases between them.

This chain joins TRBV6-1 and TRBJ1-1; TRBD1 is a possible D gene (6 bases). Trimming took off 6 bases at V and 7 bases at J, with 12 bases between the two ends. The CDR3 covers 12 residues. Germline V gives CDR1 MNHNS, CDR2 SASEGT. DNA of the CDR3: TGTGCCAGCAGACAGGGAATCAGTGAAGCTTTCTTT. Translation gives CASRQGISEAFF.

The CDR3 region is CASSLGLGLAGSYEQYF. In DNA form, the CDR3 reads TGTGCCAGCAGCTTAGGATTGGGGCTAGCGGGGAGCTACGAGCAGTACTTC. The chain joins TRBV7-2 to TRBJ2-7; 9 bases match TRBD2. Germline V CDR1 and CDR2: SGHTA, FQGNSA. Trimming cost V 1 base and J 3 bases; bases outside gene matches: 10. The CDR3 consists of 17 residues.

The chain recombines TRBV7-8 with TRBJ2-3; 8 bases align to TRBD2. With V trimmed by 1 base and J by 4 bases, 7 bases remained unmatched. The CDR3 contains 16 residues. CDR1 and CDR2 (germline): SGHVS, FQNEAQ. CDR3 in amino acids: CASSLDGTRSSDTQYF. As DNA, the CDR3 is TGTGCCAGCAGCTTAGATGGGACTAGATCCTCAGATACGCAGTATTTT.

DNA of the CDR3: TGTGTGATCGTTGGGGGCTGGAGCTACACCTTC. Its translation is CVIVGGWSYTF. V and J are TRBV28 and TRBJ1-2; TRBD1 might be the D (6 bases). The CDR3 sequence is 11 residues long. Germline CDR1 reads MDHEN; CDR2 reads SYDVKM.

The chain joins TRBV9 to TRBJ2-1, with 13 positions matching TRBD2. Germline trimming cut 3 bases from V and 5 bases from J; bases unmatched to any gene: 5. Germline lookup yields CDR1 SGDLS and CDR2 YYNGEE. The CDR3 runs 16 residues. The CDR3 here is CASSGGLAGVDNEQFF. The CDR3 nucleotides are TGTGCCAGCAGCGGCGGACTAGCGGGAGTGGACAATGAGCAGTTCTTC.

V usage is TRBV29-1 and J usage is TRBJ2-2, with TRBD2 matching over 9 bases. The ends lost 6 bases at V and 4 bases at J; junction bases unmatched: 9. Per germline, CDR1 SQVTM and CDR2 ANQGSEA. This CDR3 is built from 15 residues. The CDR3 bases are TGCAGCGTCCGCCCGGGACTAGCTGGCACCGGGGAGCTGTTTTTT. The encoded protein is CSVRPGLAGTGELFF.

This sequence joins TRBV21-1 and TRBJ2-5; TRBD2 is taken as the D call from the table, unchecked against the DNA. TRBV21-1 is an annotated pseudogene. The CDR3 consists of 14 residues. The CDR3 loop reads CASSNLGEVETQYF. DNA for the CDR3: TGTGCCAGCAGCAACCTCGGGGAGGTCGAGACCCAGTACTTC.

This sequence joins TRBV6-5 and TRBJ2-5, with D tentatively TRBD1 (6 bases). CDR1 is MNHEY and CDR2 is SVGAGI in the germline V gene. V was clipped by 6 bases and J by 2 bases, with 16 bases between them. CDR3 length equals 15 residues. The chain's CDR3 is CASRVKTGRQETQYF. In nucleotides, the CDR3 is TGTGCCAGCAGGGTCAAAACAGGGCGACAAGAGACCCAGTACTTC.